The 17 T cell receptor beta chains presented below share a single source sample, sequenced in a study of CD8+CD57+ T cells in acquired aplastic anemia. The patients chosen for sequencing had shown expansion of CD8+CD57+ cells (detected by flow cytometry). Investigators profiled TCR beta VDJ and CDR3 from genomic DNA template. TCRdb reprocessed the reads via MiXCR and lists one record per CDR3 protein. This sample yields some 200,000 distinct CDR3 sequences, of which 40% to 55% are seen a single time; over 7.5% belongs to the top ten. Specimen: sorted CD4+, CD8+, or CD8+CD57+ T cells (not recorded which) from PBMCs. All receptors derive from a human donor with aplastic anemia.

The CDR3 region is CASSIEGQGWDEQYF. CDR3 bases: TGTGCCAGTAGTATAGAAGGCCAGGGATGGGACGAGCAGTACTTC. The chain carries TRBV19 and TRBJ2-7; tentative D call: TRBD1 (5 bases). Germline values: CDR1 LNHDA, CDR2 SQIVND (reference sequence). This CDR3 is 15 amino acids long. The V end was cut by 0 bases, the J end by 5 bases, with 14 bases between.

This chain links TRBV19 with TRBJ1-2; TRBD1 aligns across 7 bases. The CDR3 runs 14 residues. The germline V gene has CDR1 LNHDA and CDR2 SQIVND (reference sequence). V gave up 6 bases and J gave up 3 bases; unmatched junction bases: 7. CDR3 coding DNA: TGTGCCAGTAGCCCGACAGGGATGGACTATGGCTACACCTTC. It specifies CASSPTGMDYGYTF.

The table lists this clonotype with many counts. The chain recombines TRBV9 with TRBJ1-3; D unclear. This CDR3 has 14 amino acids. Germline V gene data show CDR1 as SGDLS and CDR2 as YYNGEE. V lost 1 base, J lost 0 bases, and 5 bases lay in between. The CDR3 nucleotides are TGTGCCAGCAGCGTACGCAGCTCTGGAAACACCATATATTTT. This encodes CASSVRSSGNTIYF.

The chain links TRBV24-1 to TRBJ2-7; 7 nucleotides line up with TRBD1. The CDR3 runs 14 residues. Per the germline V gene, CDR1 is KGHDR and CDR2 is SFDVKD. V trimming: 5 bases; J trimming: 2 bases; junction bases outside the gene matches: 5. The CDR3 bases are TGTGCCACCAGTGCCGGGACAGCGACCTACGAGCAGTACTTC. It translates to CATSAGTATYEQYF.

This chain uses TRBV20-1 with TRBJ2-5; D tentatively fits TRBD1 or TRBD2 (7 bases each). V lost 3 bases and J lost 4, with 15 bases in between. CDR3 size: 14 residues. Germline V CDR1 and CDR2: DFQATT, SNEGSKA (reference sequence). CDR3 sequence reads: CSASGPRGGETQYF. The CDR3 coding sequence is TGCAGTGCTAGTGGCCCCAGGGGGGGAGAGACCCAGTACTTC.

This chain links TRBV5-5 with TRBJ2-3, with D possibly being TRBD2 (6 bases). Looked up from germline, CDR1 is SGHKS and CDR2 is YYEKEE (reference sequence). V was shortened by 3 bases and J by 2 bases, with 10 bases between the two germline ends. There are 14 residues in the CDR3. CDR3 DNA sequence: TGTGCCAGCAGCTCGGGACTTTCCACAGATACGCAGTATTTT. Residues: CASSSGLSTDTQYF.

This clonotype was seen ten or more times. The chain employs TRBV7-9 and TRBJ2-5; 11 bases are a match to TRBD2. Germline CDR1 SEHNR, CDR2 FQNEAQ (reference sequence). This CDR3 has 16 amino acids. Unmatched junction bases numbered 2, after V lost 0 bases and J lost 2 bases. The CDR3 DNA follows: TGTGCCAGCAGCTTAGCGCGGACTAGCGGGCAAGAGACCCAGTACTTC. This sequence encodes CASSLARTSGQETQYF.

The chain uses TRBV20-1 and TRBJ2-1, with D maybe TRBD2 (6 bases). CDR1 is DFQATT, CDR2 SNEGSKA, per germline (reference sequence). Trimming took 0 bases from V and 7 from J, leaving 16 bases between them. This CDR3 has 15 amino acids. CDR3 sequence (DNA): TGCAGTGCTAGAGATGAAGTTGCGGCGGGGAATGAGCAGTTCTTC. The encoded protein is CSARDEVAAGNEQFF.

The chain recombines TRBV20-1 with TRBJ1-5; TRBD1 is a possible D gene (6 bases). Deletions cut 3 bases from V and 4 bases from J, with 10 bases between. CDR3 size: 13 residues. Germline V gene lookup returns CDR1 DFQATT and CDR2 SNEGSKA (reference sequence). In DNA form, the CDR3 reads TGCAGTGCTAGGGGGGGGCGAAATCAGCCCCAGCATTTT. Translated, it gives CSARGGRNQPQHF.

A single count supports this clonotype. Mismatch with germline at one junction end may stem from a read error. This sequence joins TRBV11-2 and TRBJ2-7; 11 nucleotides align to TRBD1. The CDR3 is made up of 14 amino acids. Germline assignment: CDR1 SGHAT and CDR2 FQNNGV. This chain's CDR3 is CASSRTGGSNEQYF. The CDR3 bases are TGTGCCAGCAGCAGGACAGGGGGCTCCAACGAGCAGTACTTC.

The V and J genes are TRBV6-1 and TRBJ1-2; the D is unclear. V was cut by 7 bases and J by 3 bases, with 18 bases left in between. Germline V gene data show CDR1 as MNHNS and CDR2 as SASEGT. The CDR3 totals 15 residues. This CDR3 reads CASTRTLTTDYGYTF. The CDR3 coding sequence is TGTGCCAGCACCCGCACCCTGACTACGGACTATGGCTACACCTTC.

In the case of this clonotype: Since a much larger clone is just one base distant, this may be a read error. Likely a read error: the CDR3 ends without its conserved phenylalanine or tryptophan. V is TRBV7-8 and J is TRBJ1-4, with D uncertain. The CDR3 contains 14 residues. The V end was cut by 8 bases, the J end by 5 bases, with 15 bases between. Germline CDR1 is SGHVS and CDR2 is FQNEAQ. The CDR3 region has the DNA TGTGCCAGCGGACGGCGGCCCATAAATGAAAAACTGTTTCTT. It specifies CASGRRPINEKLFL.

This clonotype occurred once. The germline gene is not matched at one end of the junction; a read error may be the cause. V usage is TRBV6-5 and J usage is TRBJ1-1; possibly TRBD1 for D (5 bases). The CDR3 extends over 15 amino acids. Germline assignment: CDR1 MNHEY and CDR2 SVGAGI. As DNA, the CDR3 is TGTGCCGGCAGTTCGACAGATATTACAAACACCGAAGCTTTCTTT. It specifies CAGSSTDITNTEAFF.

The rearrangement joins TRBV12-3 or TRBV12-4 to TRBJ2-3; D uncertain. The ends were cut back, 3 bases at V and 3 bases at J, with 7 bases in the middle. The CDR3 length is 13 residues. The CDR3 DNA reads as TGTGCCAGCAGTTTGAGTCTTACAGATACGCAGTATTTT. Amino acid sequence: CASSLSLTDTQYF.

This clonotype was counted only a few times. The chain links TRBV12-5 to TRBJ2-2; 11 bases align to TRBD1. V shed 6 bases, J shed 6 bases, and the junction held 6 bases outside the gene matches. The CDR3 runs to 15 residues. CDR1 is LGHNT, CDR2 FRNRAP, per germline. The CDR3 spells CASGPPGQGAGELFF. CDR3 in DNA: TGTGCTAGTGGACCACCGGGACAGGGGGCCGGGGAGCTGTTTTTT.

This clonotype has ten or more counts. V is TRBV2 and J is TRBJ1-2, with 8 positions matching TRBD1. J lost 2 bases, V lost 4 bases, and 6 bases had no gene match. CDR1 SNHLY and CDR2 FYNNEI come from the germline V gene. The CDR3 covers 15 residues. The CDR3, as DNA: TGTGCCAGCAGTGCACACAGGGGGTCGAACTATGGCTACACCTTC. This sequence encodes CASSAHRGSNYGYTF.

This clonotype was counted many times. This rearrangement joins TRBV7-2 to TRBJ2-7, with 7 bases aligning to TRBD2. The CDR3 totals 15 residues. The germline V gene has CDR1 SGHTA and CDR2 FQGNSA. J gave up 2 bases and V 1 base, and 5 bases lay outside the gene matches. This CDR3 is CASSLGAGVAYEQYF. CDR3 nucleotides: TGTGCCAGCAGCTTAGGGGCGGGAGTGGCCTACGAGCAGTACTTC.